The 20 T cell receptor beta chains presented below share a single source sample, sequenced in a study of CD8 T cells in Susac syndrome. It was with random hexamers that 0.5 to 1 ug RNA was reverse transcribed. Using its own MiXCR run on the immunoSEQ multiplex PCR reads, TCRdb lists one record per CDR3 protein. Of over 95,000 distinct CDR3 sequences in the sample, 85% to 95% are singletons; the top ten hold roughly 0.11%. The source material was CD8+ T cells from PBMCs. The receptor set was obtained from a human donor in good health.

This rearrangement joins TRBV20-1 to TRBJ2-1, with D perhaps being TRBD1 or TRBD2 (5 bases each). The CDR3 is made up of 16 amino acids. V was cut by 3 bases and J by 5 bases, with 20 bases left in between. The germline V gene encodes CDR1 DFQATT and CDR2 SNEGSKA (reference sequence). CDR3 DNA sequence: TGCAGTGCTAGCGGACCGGGACGGCGATCGAACAATGAGCAGTTCTTC. As protein: CSASGPGRRSNNEQFF.

This chain joins TRBV7-2 and TRBJ1-2; D is undetermined. CDR3 size: 14 residues. The germline V and J ends were trimmed by 6 bases and 5 bases, with 16 bases remaining between them. Germline-derived CDR1 and CDR2 are SGHTA and FQGNSA. CDR3 in amino acids: CASSSPPEQYGYTF. The DNA of the CDR3 is TGTGCCAGCAGTTCTCCTCCGGAGCAGTATGGCTACACCTTC.

The chain employs TRBV5-6 and TRBJ2-1; no reliable D call. Germline CDR1 and CDR2: SGHDT and YYEEEE. V lost 3 bases and J 2 bases, leaving 9 bases between the germline ends. The CDR3 length is 14 residues. The CDR3 sequence: CASSYARTYNEQFF. Here the CDR3 DNA reads TGTGCCAGCAGCTACGCAAGGACCTACAATGAGCAGTTCTTC.

This chain connects TRBV13 to TRBJ2-6; 12 bases line up with TRBD1. The CDR3 covers 19 residues. V lost 1 base, J lost 3 bases, and 7 bases stayed unmatched. In germline, CDR1 is PRHDT, CDR2 FYEKMQ (reference sequence). The CDR3: CASSLELGTGGDGANVLTF. The CDR3 region has the DNA TGTGCCAGCAGCTTAGAGTTGGGGACAGGGGGCGATGGGGCCAACGTCCTGACTTTC.

The chain employs TRBV3-1 and TRBJ1-3, with D perhaps matching TRBD1 (5 bases). Per germline, CDR1 LGHDT and CDR2 YNNKEL (reference sequence). V lost 0 bases and J 0 bases, leaving 12 bases between the germline ends. This CDR3 region has 17 residues. The CDR3 nucleotides read TGTGCCAGCAGCCAAGACGGCTCCAGGGACTCTGGAAACACCATATATTTT. Protein sequence: CASSQDGSRDSGNTIYF.

The CDR3 nucleotides are TGTGCCAGCAGCCGCGGGGGGGCTAATGAAAAACTGTTTTTT. Residues: CASSRGGANEKLFF. The rearrangement joins TRBV7-2 to TRBJ1-4; perhaps TRBD1 as D (5 bases). The germline V and J ends were trimmed by 5 bases and 3 bases, with 10 bases remaining between them. The germline gives CDR1 SGHTA, CDR2 FQGNSA. This CDR3 has 14 residues.

The chain links TRBV7-3 to TRBJ2-7; D is possibly TRBD1 (6 bases). The V gene lost 2 bases and the J gene lost 4 bases, with 12 bases spanning the gap. Germline V lookup: CDR1 SGHTA, CDR2 FQGTGA. The CDR3 sequence is 14 residues long. The DNA for the CDR3 is TGTGCCAGCAGCTTAGTTACAGGGTCATACGAGCAGTACTTC. The encoded protein is CASSLVTGSYEQYF.

The chain employs TRBV5-4 and TRBJ2-2, with D perhaps matching TRBD2 (5 bases). V shed 4 bases and J shed 5 bases, with 15 bases lying between them. This CDR3 has 15 amino acids. CDR1 is SGHNT, CDR2 YYREEE, per germline (reference sequence). This chain's CDR3 is CASSPLGVQTGELFF. CDR3 in DNA: TGTGCCAGCAGCCCCTTGGGAGTCCAAACCGGGGAGCTGTTTTTT.

In its sample, this clonotype was seen once. This chain uses TRBV7-8 with TRBJ1-1; TRBD1 might be the D (5 bases). Germline V gene data show CDR1 as SGHVS and CDR2 as FQNEAQ. CDR3 length: 14 residues. Trimming took 5 bases from V and 0 from J, leaving 10 bases between them. CDR3 protein: CASSIQEMNTEAFF. CDR3 nucleotide sequence: TGTGCCAGCAGCATACAGGAGATGAACACTGAAGCTTTCTTT.

The chain uses TRBV24-1 and TRBJ2-3; 8 bases are a match to TRBD2. Germline assignment: CDR1 KGHDR and CDR2 SFDVKD. This CDR3 has 16 residues. V trimming: 4 bases; J trimming: 6 bases; junction bases outside the gene matches: 11. The chain's CDR3 is CATSDSATAGVDTQYF. The CDR3, as DNA: TGTGCCACCAGTGACTCCGCCACAGCGGGGGTGGATACGCAGTATTTT.

The chain employs TRBV9 and TRBJ2-1, with 7 positions matching TRBD1. The CDR3 has 14 amino acids. Trimming removed 1 base from V and 5 bases from J; junction bases left unmatched: 3. Germline lookup yields CDR1 SGDLS and CDR2 YYNGEE. CDR3 sequence (DNA): TGTGCCAGCAGCGTATCGCAGGGGGACAATGAGCAGTTCTTC. Amino acids: CASSVSQGDNEQFF.

The rearrangement joins TRBV6-2 or TRBV6-3 to TRBJ2-1, with 7 bases lining up with TRBD1. The germline V gene encodes CDR1 MNHEY and CDR2 SVGEGT. The CDR3 totals 14 residues. V dropped 4 bases and J dropped 0; count of bases not matched to a gene: 0. The CDR3 DNA follows: TGTGCCAGCAGTTGGGACAGCTCCTACAATGAGCAGTTCTTC. It encodes CASSWDSSYNEQFF.

The genes are TRBV29-1 and TRBJ1-1; D unresolved. CDR1 is SQVTM and CDR2 is ANQGSEA in the germline V gene. V gave up 5 bases and J gave up 3 bases, with 13 bases separating them. The CDR3 length is 13 residues. The chain's CDR3 is CSVPSSGHTEAFF. The CDR3 DNA is TGCAGCGTTCCGTCCTCGGGTCACACTGAAGCTTTCTTT.

The chain recombines TRBV5-1 with TRBJ1-3, with D perhaps matching TRBD1 (5 bases). This CDR3 is 12 amino acids long. The germline gives CDR1 SGHRS, CDR2 YFSETQ. Trimming removed 7 bases at V and 8 bases at J, with 13 bases between. As DNA, the CDR3 is TGCGCCAGCCGGGGGAACGGCCACACCATATATTTT. Residues: CASRGNGHTIYF.

The genes are TRBV20-1 and TRBJ2-1; D gene ambiguous. CDR1 and CDR2 from the germline V gene are DFQATT and SNEGSKA (reference sequence). Between the trimmed V and J ends, which lost 2 bases and 2 bases, there was a span of 10 bases. This CDR3 has 14 residues. In nucleotides, the CDR3 is TGCAGTGCTAGAACCGTTGCTACCTACAATGAGCAGTTCTTC. Its protein is CSARTVATYNEQFF.

The chain recombines TRBV4-3 with TRBJ2-1; possible D gene TRBD2, 5 bases. V lost 1 base and J lost 8, with 9 bases in between. This CDR3 comprises 13 residues. The germline V gene encodes CDR1 LGHNA and CDR2 YSLEER. The CDR3 loop is CASSQGQRYEQFF. CDR3 DNA: TGCGCCAGCAGCCAAGGTCAGCGGTATGAGCAGTTCTTC.

V is TRBV7-9 and J is TRBJ1-1, with D uncertain. The germline CDR1 and CDR2 sequences are SEHNR and FQNEAQ (reference sequence). The V gene lost 8 bases and the J gene lost 3 bases, with 10 bases spanning the gap. The CDR3 sequence is 12 residues long. CDR3 region: CASQPRDTEAFF. The CDR3 bases are TGTGCCAGCCAGCCCAGAGACACTGAAGCTTTCTTT.

The chain has TRBV29-1 and TRBJ2-2; D tentatively fits TRBD1 or TRBD2 (5 bases each). Trimming cost V 5 bases and J 5 bases, with 15 bases left between them. The CDR3 is made up of 14 amino acids. Germline-derived CDR1 and CDR2 are SQVTM and ANQGSEA. The CDR3 sequence is CSVPGPGRTGELFF. In nucleotides, the CDR3 is TGCAGCGTTCCGGGACCAGGAAGGACCGGGGAGCTGTTTTTT.

The chain joins TRBV5-6 to TRBJ2-7; possibly TRBD1 for D (5 bases). From germline, CDR1 is SGHDT and CDR2 YYEEEE. The CDR3 covers 14 residues. V was cut by 2 bases and J by 5 bases, with 14 bases left in between. The CDR3, as DNA: TGTGCCAGCAGCTTAAAGGGGCCAGTCGACGAGCAGTACTTC. It translates to CASSLKGPVDEQYF.

This clonotype was detected only once. The genes are TRBV20-1 and TRBJ2-1; 8 bases line up with TRBD2. Germline CDR1 is DFQATT and CDR2 is SNEGSKA (reference sequence). The CDR3 loop spans 16 amino acids. J was trimmed by 7 bases and V by 0 bases; bases with no gene match: 11. CDR3 sequence (DNA): TGCAGTGCTAGAGAAGGCGCGGGAGGTGGTAGGAATGAGCAGTTCTTC. Its translation is CSAREGAGGGRNEQFF.